The next 10 T cell receptor beta chains were all read from a single sample in a study of T-cell memory formation after mild COVID-19. TCRdb re-called the 5' RACE reads through MiXCR, storing one row per CDR3 protein. Among approximately 150,000 distinct CDR3 sequences listed, approximately 12% were seen once. The material sequenced was PBMCs or a T cell subset sorted from them (not recorded which). The receptors shown here come from a man aged 18-30 years who had mild COVID-19 (a few samples of this study predate the infection). Cell type and time point are not known.

This sequence joins TRBV15 and TRBJ1-2; no reliable D call. The ends were cut back, 0 bases at V and 8 bases at J, with 10 bases in the middle. CDR1 and CDR2 from the germline V gene are LNHNV and YYDKDF (reference sequence). The CDR3 loop spans 13 amino acids. For the CDR3, the DNA is TGTGCCACCAGCAGAGATCGGGGAGAGGGCTACACCTTC. Translating it yields CATSRDRGEGYTF.

This clonotype was recorded at least ten times. The chain combines TRBV7-2 with TRBJ1-1; D is unresolved. The length of the CDR3 is 13 residues. V lost 4 bases, J lost 2 bases, and 8 bases lay in between. Germline V gives CDR1 SGHTA, CDR2 FQGNSA. Written as DNA, the CDR3 is TGTGCCAGCAGCTCCGACCCTAACACTGAAGCTTTCTTT. This sequence encodes CASSSDPNTEAFF.

The chain carries TRBV29-1 and TRBJ2-4, with D uncertain. The CDR3 extends over 13 amino acids. The V and J ends lost 7 bases and 1 base respectively, with 11 bases between them. CDR1 is SQVTM and CDR2 is ANQGSEA in the germline V gene. CDR3 loop: CSALPYAKNIQYF. CDR3 nucleotides: TGCAGCGCCCTGCCATACGCCAAAAACATTCAGTACTTC.

V and J are TRBV25-1 and TRBJ1-1; 8 nucleotides agree with TRBD1. CDR3 size: 16 residues. CDR1 and CDR2 (germline): MGHDK, SYGVNS. Trimming cost V 4 bases and J 5 bases; bases outside gene matches: 12. CDR3 nucleotide sequence: TGTGCCAGCAGTGCGGACAGGGTGGGCGGTTTAACTGAAGCTTTCTTT. It specifies CASSADRVGGLTEAFF.

This clonotype appeared a few times. The V gene is TRBV29-1, the J gene TRBJ1-4; 9 bases are a match to TRBD1. The germline gives CDR1 SQVTM, CDR2 ANQGSEA. This CDR3 is built from 12 residues. CDR3 protein: CSAGQGNEKLFF. DNA of the CDR3: TGCAGTGCTGGACAGGGGAATGAAAAACTGTTTTTT.

This clonotype was observed a handful of times. The gene calls are TRBV7-2 and TRBJ2-3, with 7 bases that match TRBD2. J gave up 3 bases and V 1 base, and 7 bases lay outside the gene matches. The CDR3 totals 16 residues. CDR1 is SGHTA, CDR2 FQGNSA, per germline. The CDR3 nucleotides are TGTGCCAGCAGCTTAGGCGGGGGACCAATAACAGATACGCAGTATTTT. Its translation: CASSLGGGPITDTQYF.

This clonotype was seen more than once but under ten times. The rearrangement uses TRBV5-1 and TRBJ2-2, with D possibly being TRBD1 (5 bases). Trimming pared 1 base from V and 5 bases from J, leaving 9 bases between. CDR1 and CDR2 (germline): SGHRS, YFSETQ. CDR3 length: 14 amino acids. The CDR3 DNA reads TGCGCCAGCAGCTTGCTCAGGGAAACCGGGGAGCTGTTTTTT. Encoded protein: CASSLLRETGELFF.

This rearrangement joins TRBV5-1 to TRBJ2-5; 14 bases are shared with TRBD2. Trimming took 4 bases from V and 5 from J; bases not matched to a gene: 7. Germline lookup yields CDR1 SGHRS and CDR2 YFSETQ. The CDR3 length is 16 residues. The CDR3 DNA sequence: TGCGCCAGCAGCCCCGGACTAGCGGGGGGATGGGAGACCCAGTACTTC. It encodes CASSPGLAGGWETQYF.

This clonotype appeared a few times. For the CDR3, the DNA is TGCAGTGCTGGTCAACGCGATCAGCCCCAGCATTTT. This translates into CSAGQRDQPQHF. The V and J genes are TRBV20-1 and TRBJ1-5; D remains unclear. Germline values: CDR1 DFQATT, CDR2 SNEGSKA (reference sequence). Trimming pared 5 bases from V and 5 bases from J, leaving 10 bases between. The CDR3 is 12 amino acids.

The chain recombines TRBV12-3 or TRBV12-4 with TRBJ2-5; 8 bases match TRBD2. Losses at the gene ends were 3 bases for V and 7 bases for J; bases not matched to a gene: 4. The CDR3 sequence is 13 residues long. The CDR3 here is CASSFGGGGTQYF. Written as DNA, the CDR3 is TGTGCCAGCAGTTTCGGGGGGGGTGGGACCCAGTACTTC.